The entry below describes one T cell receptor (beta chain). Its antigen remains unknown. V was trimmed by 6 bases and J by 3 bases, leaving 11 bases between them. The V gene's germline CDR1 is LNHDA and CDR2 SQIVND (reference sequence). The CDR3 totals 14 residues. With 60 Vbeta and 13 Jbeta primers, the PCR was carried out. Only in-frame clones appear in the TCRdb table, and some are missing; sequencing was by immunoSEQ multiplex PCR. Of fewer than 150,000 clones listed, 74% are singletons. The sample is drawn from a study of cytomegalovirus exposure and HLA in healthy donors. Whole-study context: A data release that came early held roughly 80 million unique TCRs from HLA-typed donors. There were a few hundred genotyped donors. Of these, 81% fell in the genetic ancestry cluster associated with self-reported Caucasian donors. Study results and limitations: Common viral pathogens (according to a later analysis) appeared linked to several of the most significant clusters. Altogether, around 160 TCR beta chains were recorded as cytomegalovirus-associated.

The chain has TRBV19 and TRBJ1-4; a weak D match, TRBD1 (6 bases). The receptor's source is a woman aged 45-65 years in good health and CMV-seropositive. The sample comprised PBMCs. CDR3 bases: TGTGCCAGTAGCCCAGGGGCAGCTAATGAAAAACTGTTTTTT. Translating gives CASSPGAANEKLFF.